This T cell receptor (beta chain) was sequenced in a study of cytomegalovirus exposure and HLA in healthy donors. The CDR3 contains 11 residues. Germline CDR1 is DFQATT and CDR2 is SNEGSKA (reference sequence). Trimming left V 3 bases short and J 3 bases short, with 6 bases between. Generated by immunoSEQ multiplex PCR, the TCRdb table keeps only in-frame clones and is missing some. The repertoire includes 45,000 to 55,000 clones, about nine tenths of them detected once, and less than 7% sits in the top ten. Source material: PBMCs. The rearrangement links TRBV20-1 to TRBJ2-7; no definite D call. This TCR was recovered from a woman aged 25 to 39 in good health and CMV-seronegative. CDR3 in amino acids: CSASTSYEQYF. The CDR3 DNA sequence: TGCAGTGCTAGTACCAGCTACGAGCAGTACTTC.